A single sample is the source of the 26 T cell receptor beta chains below, sequenced in a study of glioma-infiltrating T cells. Using RNA template, CDR3s of TCR alpha and beta were amplified with iRepertoire arm-PCR. TCRdb recomputed calls from the multiplex PCR reads with MiXCR, one row per CDR3 protein. Of 400,000 or so distinct CDR3 sequences listed, 41% are singletons. Material for sequencing was glioma tissue, nonneoplastic brain tissue, or PBMCs (not recorded which). The receptors stem from a human donor with low-grade glioma or glioblastoma, undergoing nonglioma brain surgery, or in good health (not recorded which).

This clonotype has only one observation. The CDR3 loop is CSAIKSPWGVPEAFF. The CDR3 DNA reads as TGCAGTGCTATAAAGTCCCCCTGGGGGGTTCCTGAAGCTTTCTTT. The genes are TRBV20-1 and TRBJ1-1; D possibly corresponds to TRBD1 (5 bases). The CDR3 length is 15 residues. The ends were cut back, 4 bases at V and 6 bases at J, with 21 bases in the middle. Germline loops: CDR1 DFQATT, CDR2 SNEGSKA (reference sequence).

With respect to this clonotype: The conserved phenylalanine or tryptophan normally closing the CDR3 is absent here, so this likely arose from a read error. This rearrangement joins TRBV7-9 to TRBJ2-7; the match to TRBD1 covers 9 bases. The germline CDR1 and CDR2 sequences are SEHNR and FQNEAQ (reference sequence). The J segment lost 4 bases and the V segment lost 5 bases, leaving 6 bases of the junction unmatched. CDR3 length equals 14 residues. The CDR3: CASSKRTGEYEQYL. The CDR3, as DNA: TGTGCCAGCAGCAAGAGGACAGGGGAGTACGAGCAGTACCTC.

Regarding this clonotype: At one of its ends the junction is not consistent with the germline gene, which may arise from a read error. V is TRBV20-1 and J is TRBJ2-7; D possibly corresponds to TRBD2 (6 bases). In germline, CDR1 is DFQATT, CDR2 SNEGSKA (reference sequence). This CDR3 comprises 14 residues. The CDR3 DNA reads TGCGGTGCTAGAGATGGGACTGGCGACTACGAGCAGTACTTC. Amino acids: CGARDGTGDYEQYF.

Comments on this clonotype: Given a much more abundant clone one base away, this may be a read error. The rearrangement joins TRBV28 to TRBJ2-1, with D tentatively TRBD2 (7 bases). CDR3 length: 17 amino acids. Per germline, CDR1 MDHEN and CDR2 SYDVKM. CDR3 coding DNA: TGTGCCTGCAGTTTCTCCCGCTGGGGGGGCGATTACAATGAGCAGTTCTTC. Encoded protein: CACSFSRWGGDYNEQFF.

V is TRBV20-1 and J is TRBJ2-3; 10 bases fit TRBD2. CDR1 and CDR2 (germline): DFQATT, SNEGSKA (reference sequence). V trimming: 3 bases; J trimming: 6 bases; junction bases outside the gene matches: 6. The CDR3 extends over 14 amino acids. The CDR3 spells CSASMTSGRDTQYF. The CDR3 coding sequence is TGCAGTGCTAGCATGACTAGCGGGCGGGATACGCAGTATTTT.

This clonotype was picked up many times. The chain links TRBV20-1 to TRBJ1-5; 7 bases fit TRBD1. The V segment lost 8 bases and the J segment 9 bases; nucleotides outside the gene matches: 10. The CDR3 length is 12 residues. Germline-derived CDR1 and CDR2 are DFQATT and SNEGSKA (reference sequence). The CDR3 region is CSFRTGLGPQHF. The CDR3 DNA reads TGCAGTTTTCGGACAGGTCTGGGGCCCCAGCATTTT.

This rearrangement joins TRBV5-1 to TRBJ2-7, with 11 bases that match TRBD2. The germline CDR1 and CDR2 sequences are SGHRS and YFSETQ. This CDR3 comprises 17 residues. V shed 0 bases, J shed 3 bases, and the junction held 8 bases outside the gene matches. CDR3 loop: CASSLGGLAETFYEQYF. The CDR3, as DNA: TGCGCCAGCAGCTTGGGGGGACTAGCGGAGACCTTCTACGAGCAGTACTTC.

In its sample, this clonotype was seen many times. This chain joins TRBV6-2 or TRBV6-3 and TRBJ2-5; D remains unclear. V lost 3 bases, J lost 2 bases, and 7 bases lay in between. Per the germline V gene, CDR1 is MNHEY and CDR2 is SVGEGT. The CDR3 runs 13 residues. The CDR3: CASSYIPQETQYF. As DNA, the CDR3 is TGTGCCAGCAGTTATATTCCTCAAGAGACCCAGTACTTC.

This clonotype was picked up many times. The chain links TRBV27 to TRBJ1-6; D remains unclear. The CDR3 contains 13 residues. Germline lookup yields CDR1 MNHEY and CDR2 SMNVEV (reference sequence). The V end was cut by 0 bases, the J end by 7 bases, with 4 bases between. DNA for the CDR3: TGTGCCAGCAGTTTATCTCTAAATTCACCCCTCCACTTT. Translated: CASSLSLNSPLHF.

The chain uses TRBV15 and TRBJ2-4; TRBD1 agrees at 9 bases. The J segment lost 8 bases and the V segment lost 3 bases, leaving 8 bases of the junction unmatched. Per germline, CDR1 LNHNV and CDR2 YYDKDF (reference sequence). This CDR3 spans 15 amino acids. As DNA, the CDR3 is TGTGCCACCAGCAGGGTGACAGGGGGAGGGTACATTCAGTACTTC. This gives the protein CATSRVTGGGYIQYF.

This rearrangement joins TRBV10-3 to TRBJ2-7; no clear D gene. Trimming took off 5 bases at V and 4 bases at J, with 6 bases between the two ends. From germline, CDR1 is ENHRY and CDR2 SYGVKD. The CDR3 runs 11 residues. The CDR3 nucleotides read TGTGCCATCAGTCCTGGGTACGAGCAGTACTTC. Its protein product is CAISPGYEQYF.

The V and J genes are TRBV2 and TRBJ1-5; D unresolved. Trimming pared 4 bases from V and 1 base from J, leaving 11 bases between. Per the germline V gene, CDR1 is SNHLY and CDR2 is FYNNEI. This CDR3 contains 15 residues. CDR3 protein: CASSASMMSNQPQHF. The CDR3 region has the DNA TGTGCCAGCAGTGCCTCCATGATGAGCAATCAGCCCCAGCATTTT.

This clonotype was observed at least ten times. The J gene is TRBJ2-7, the V gene TRBV7-9, with unresolved D. The CDR3 spans 15 residues. V gave up 4 bases and J gave up 0 bases, with 13 bases separating them. CDR1 is SEHNR, CDR2 FQNEAQ, per germline (reference sequence). CDR3 coding DNA: TGTGCCAGCAGCTCCCCAGCCACCAACTCCTACGAGCAGTACTTC. Translated: CASSSPATNSYEQYF.

The chain combines TRBV7-2 with TRBJ1-1, with 9 bases lining up with TRBD1. J was trimmed by 8 bases and V by 5 bases; bases with no gene match: 9. The CDR3 has 14 amino acids. The germline gives CDR1 SGHTA, CDR2 FQGNSA. CDR3 bases: TGTGCCAGCAGCCCCCGACAGGGGGTCCCCGAAGCTTTCTTT. Translated, it gives CASSPRQGVPEAFF.

This clonotype was detected many times. J is TRBJ2-7 and V is TRBV6-1; 9 bases match TRBD1. Germline-derived CDR1 and CDR2 are MNHNS and SASEGT. With V trimmed by 6 bases and J by 2 bases, 11 bases remained unmatched. The CDR3 is 16 residues long. The CDR3 region has the DNA TGTGCCAGCAGATCCTTGGACAGGGGTTTTCCCTACGAGCAGTACTTC. It encodes CASRSLDRGFPYEQYF.

The V call is TRBV4-1, the J call TRBJ1-1; D is perhaps TRBD1 (5 bases). Germline values: CDR1 MGHRA, CDR2 YSYEKL. This CDR3 spans 16 amino acids. Trimming took off 3 bases at V and 3 bases at J, with 17 bases between the two ends. The CDR3 sequence is CASSQAAGAGDTEAFF. The DNA of the CDR3 is TGCGCCAGCAGCCAGGCCGCGGGTGCGGGGGACACTGAAGCTTTCTTT.

The table lists this clonotype with a few counts. The genes are TRBV5-6 and TRBJ1-1, with D hard to call. The CDR3 totals 12 residues. Looked up from germline, CDR1 is SGHDT and CDR2 is YYEEEE. Trimming removed 2 bases at V and 5 bases at J, with 7 bases between. The CDR3 sequence: CASSFAGTEAFF. The CDR3, as DNA: TGTGCCAGCAGCTTTGCGGGAACTGAAGCTTTCTTT.

The chain employs TRBV20-1 and TRBJ2-1; the match to TRBD2 covers 11 bases. Germline CDR1 and CDR2: DFQATT and SNEGSKA (reference sequence). The V gene end was trimmed by 4 bases and the J gene end by 6 bases; junction bases not matched to a gene: 5. This CDR3 contains 14 residues. The CDR3 sequence: CSAIAGGPVNEQFF. CDR3 DNA sequence: TGCAGTGCTATAGCGGGAGGGCCTGTCAATGAGCAGTTCTTC.

This clonotype was counted only a few times. The chain joins TRBV4-2 to TRBJ1-5; D is uncertain. CDR1 and CDR2 (germline): LGHNA, YNFKEQ. The CDR3 extends over 15 amino acids. Trimming took 1 base from V and 6 from J, leaving 13 bases between them. The CDR3 sequence: CASSQVLGAGQPQHF. The CDR3 DNA follows: TGTGCCAGCAGCCAAGTACTGGGTGCCGGTCAGCCCCAGCATTTT.

About this clonotype itself: One end of the junction varies from germline; a read error may be responsible. The CDR3 here is CASSYSNRDQETEYF. The DNA for the CDR3 is TGTGCCAGCAGTTACTCGAACAGGGACCAAGAGACCGAGTACTTC. This chain connects TRBV6-6 to TRBJ2-5; possibly TRBD1 for D (6 bases). CDR3 size: 15 residues. Germline loops: CDR1 MNHNY, CDR2 SVGAGI (reference sequence).

Notes on this clonotype: A much larger clone is a single base away; this may be a read error. This chain joins TRBV6-2 or TRBV6-3 and TRBJ2-7, with D hard to call. The CDR3 is 14 residues long. V lost 6 bases, J lost 0 bases, and 12 bases lay in between. Looked up from germline, CDR1 is MNHEY and CDR2 is SVGEGT. The CDR3 DNA follows: TGTGCCAGCAGCCAAGCCATAAGCTCCTACGAGCAGTACTTC. Its protein is CASSQAISSYEQYF.

The rearrangement uses TRBV20-1 and TRBJ2-2, with D perhaps TRBD2 (6 bases). Germline lookup yields CDR1 DFQATT and CDR2 SNEGSKA (reference sequence). The CDR3 covers 15 residues. V was pared by 5 bases and J by 0 bases, with 13 bases between. The CDR3 reads CSAPFGGANTGELFF. The DNA for the CDR3 is TGCAGTGCTCCTTTCGGCGGGGCGAACACCGGGGAGCTGTTTTTT.

With regard to this clonotype: Given a much more abundant clone one base away, this may be a read error. The CDR3 bases are TGTGCCAGCAGTTCTGGGACGTCCAGCTCTGGAAACAGCATATATTTT. Translated, it gives CASSSGTSSSGNSIYF. The chain has TRBV28 and TRBJ1-3; possibly TRBD1 for D (5 bases). The germline V gene encodes CDR1 MDHEN and CDR2 SYDVKM. This CDR3 comprises 16 residues.

This clonotype has a count of ten or more. This rearrangement joins TRBV15 to TRBJ1-1; D gene unclear. The CDR3 has 14 amino acids. V was clipped by 0 bases and J by 1 base, with 6 bases between them. Germline CDR1 and CDR2: LNHNV and YYDKDF (reference sequence). The CDR3 DNA is TGTGCCACCAGCAGAGATGTCACGAACACTGAAGCTTTCTTT. This sequence encodes CATSRDVTNTEAFF.

The chain uses TRBV7-9 and TRBJ2-1; no firm D call. In germline, CDR1 is SEHNR, CDR2 FQNEAQ (reference sequence). V was trimmed by 3 bases and J by 9 bases, leaving 12 bases between them. CDR3 length: 13 residues. The CDR3 here is CASSLLVGGEQFF. CDR3 sequence (DNA): TGTGCCAGCAGCTTGCTAGTAGGTGGTGAGCAGTTCTTC.

On this clonotype itself: A much larger clone differs from this one at a single base, so this may be a read error. V usage is TRBV20-1 and J usage is TRBJ2-7; D uncertain. The ends were cut back, 6 bases at V and 7 bases at J, with 16 bases in the middle. CDR1 and CDR2 from the germline V gene are DFQATT and SNEGSKA (reference sequence). The CDR3 length is 12 residues. The CDR3 spells CSAKLAYNEQYF. The CDR3 DNA sequence: TGCAGTGCCAAGTTGGCCTACAATGAGCAGTACTTC.